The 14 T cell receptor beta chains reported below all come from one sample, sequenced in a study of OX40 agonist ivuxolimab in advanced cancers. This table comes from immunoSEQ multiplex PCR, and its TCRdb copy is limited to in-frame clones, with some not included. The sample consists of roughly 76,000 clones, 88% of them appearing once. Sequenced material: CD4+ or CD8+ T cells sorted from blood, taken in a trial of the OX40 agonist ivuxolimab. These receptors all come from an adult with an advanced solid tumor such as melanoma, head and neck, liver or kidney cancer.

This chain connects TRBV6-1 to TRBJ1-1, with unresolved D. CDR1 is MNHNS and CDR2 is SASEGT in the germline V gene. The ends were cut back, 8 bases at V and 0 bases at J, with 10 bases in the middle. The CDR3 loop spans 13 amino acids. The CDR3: CASGRQMNTEAFF. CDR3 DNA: TGTGCCAGCGGGAGGCAAATGAACACTGAAGCTTTCTTT.

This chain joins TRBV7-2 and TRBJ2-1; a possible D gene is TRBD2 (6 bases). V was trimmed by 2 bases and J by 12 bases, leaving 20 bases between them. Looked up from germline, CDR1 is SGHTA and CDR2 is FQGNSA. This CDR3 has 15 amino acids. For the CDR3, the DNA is TGTGCCAGCAGCTTATGGTCAGGAGGGAAACGGGTGCAGTTCTTC. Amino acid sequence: CASSLWSGGKRVQFF. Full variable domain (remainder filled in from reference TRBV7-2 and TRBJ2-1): GAGVSQSPSNKVTEKGKDVELRCDPISGHTALYWYRQSLGQGLEFLIYFQGNSAPDKSGLPSDRFSAERTGGSVSTLTIQRTQQEDSAVYLCASSLWSGGKRVQFFGPGTRLTVL.

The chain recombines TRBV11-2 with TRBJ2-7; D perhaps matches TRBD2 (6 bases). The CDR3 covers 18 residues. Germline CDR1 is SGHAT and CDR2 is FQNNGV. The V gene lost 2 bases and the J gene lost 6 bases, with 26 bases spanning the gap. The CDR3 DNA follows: TGTGCCAGCAGCTTAAATGGGATCGGGGGACTTCCCTTTACCGAGCAGTACTTC. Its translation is CASSLNGIGGLPFTEQYF.

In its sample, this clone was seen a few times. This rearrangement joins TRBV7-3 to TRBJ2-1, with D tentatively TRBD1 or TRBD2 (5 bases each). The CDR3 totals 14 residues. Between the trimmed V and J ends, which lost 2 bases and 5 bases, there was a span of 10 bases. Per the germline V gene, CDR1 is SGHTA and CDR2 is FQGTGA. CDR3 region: CASSLGAGHNEQFF. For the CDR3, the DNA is TGTGCCAGCAGCTTAGGGGCGGGTCACAATGAGCAGTTCTTC.

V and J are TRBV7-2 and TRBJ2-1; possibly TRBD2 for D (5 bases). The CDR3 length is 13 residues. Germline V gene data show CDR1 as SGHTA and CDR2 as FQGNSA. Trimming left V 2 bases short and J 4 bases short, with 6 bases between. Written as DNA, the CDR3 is TGTGCCAGCAGCTTATCGGGGTACAATGAGCAGTTCTTC. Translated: CASSLSGYNEQFF.

The CDR3 DNA follows: TGTGCCTGGACAGGGGGCGAAATCTTTTCACCCCTCCACTTT. Translating it yields CAWTGGEIFSPLHF. This rearrangement joins TRBV30 to TRBJ1-6; 8 bases align to TRBD1. The trim removed 4 bases at V and 9 bases at J, leaving 8 bases unmatched. CDR1 is GTSNPN and CDR2 is SVGIG in the germline V gene (reference sequence). There are 14 residues in the CDR3.

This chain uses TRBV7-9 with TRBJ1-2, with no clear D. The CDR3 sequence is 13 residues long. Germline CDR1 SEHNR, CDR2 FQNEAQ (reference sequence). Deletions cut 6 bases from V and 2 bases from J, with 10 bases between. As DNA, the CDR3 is TGTGCCAGCAGTGTGGGCCGCAACTATGGCTACACCTTC. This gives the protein CASSVGRNYGYTF.

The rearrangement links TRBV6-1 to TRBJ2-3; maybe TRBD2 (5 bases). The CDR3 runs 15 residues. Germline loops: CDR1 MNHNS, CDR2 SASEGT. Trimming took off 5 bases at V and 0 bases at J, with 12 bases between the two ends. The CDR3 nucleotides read TGTGCCAGCAGTACCGACGGGATAAGCACAGATACGCAGTATTTT. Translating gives CASSTDGISTDTQYF.

The CDR3, as DNA: TGTGCCAGCAGCTCCTCTATCCAGCAGTACTTC. Its protein product is CASSSSIQQYF. The chain recombines TRBV5-4 with TRBJ2-7; D gene uncertain. The CDR3 runs 11 residues. V was pared by 3 bases and J by 8 bases, with 9 bases between. The germline CDR1 and CDR2 sequences are SGHNT and YYREEE (reference sequence).

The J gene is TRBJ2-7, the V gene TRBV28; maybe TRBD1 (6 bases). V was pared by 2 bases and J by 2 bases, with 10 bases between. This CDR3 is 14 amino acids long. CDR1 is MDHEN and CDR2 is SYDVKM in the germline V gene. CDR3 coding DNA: TGTGCCAGCAGTTTACCGGGACATACCTACGAGCAGTACTTC. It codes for CASSLPGHTYEQYF.

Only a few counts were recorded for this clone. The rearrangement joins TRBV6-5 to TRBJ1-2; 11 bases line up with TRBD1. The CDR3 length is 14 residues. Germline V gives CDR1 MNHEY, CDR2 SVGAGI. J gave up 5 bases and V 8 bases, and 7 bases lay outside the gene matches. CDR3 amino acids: CASLRDRGGYGYTF. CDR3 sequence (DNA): TGTGCCAGCCTTCGGGACAGGGGGGGGTATGGCTACACCTTC.

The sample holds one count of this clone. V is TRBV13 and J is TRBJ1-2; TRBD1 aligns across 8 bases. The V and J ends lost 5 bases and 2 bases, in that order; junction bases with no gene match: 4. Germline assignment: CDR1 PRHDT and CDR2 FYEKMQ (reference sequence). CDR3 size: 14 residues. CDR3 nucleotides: TGTGCCAGCAGCGCTCGGACAGGGAACTATGGCTACACCTTC. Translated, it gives CASSARTGNYGYTF.

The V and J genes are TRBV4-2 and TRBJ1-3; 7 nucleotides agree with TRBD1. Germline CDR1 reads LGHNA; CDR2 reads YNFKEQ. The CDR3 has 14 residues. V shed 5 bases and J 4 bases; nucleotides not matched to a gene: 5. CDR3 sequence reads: CASSGSGGGNTIYF. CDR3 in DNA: TGTGCCAGCAGCGGGTCAGGGGGAGGAAACACCATATATTTT.

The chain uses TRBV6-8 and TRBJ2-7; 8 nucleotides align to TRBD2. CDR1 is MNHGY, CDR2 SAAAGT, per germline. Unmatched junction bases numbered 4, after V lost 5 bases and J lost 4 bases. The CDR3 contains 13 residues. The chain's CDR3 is CASSSGSKYEQYF. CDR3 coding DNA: TGTGCCAGCAGTAGCGGGAGTAAGTACGAGCAGTACTTC.